The source of this T cell receptor (beta chain) is a study of T cell responses to AZD1222 COVID-19 vaccine. Only in-frame clones appear in the TCRdb table, and some are missing; sequencing was by immunoSEQ multiplex PCR. The sample lists approximately 130,000 clones, 92% occurring once. Study-wide results and limits: Of the AZD1222 recipients, only five or six were seropositive at baseline. Donors, mostly white British, included more females; clonal diversity was possibly underestimated.

This CDR3 is built from 14 residues. The ends lost 3 bases at V and 7 bases at J; junction bases unmatched: 3. CDR1 is ENHRY, CDR2 SYGVKD, per germline. Of note for this clone: Its antigen is unidentified.

The receptor was isolated from an adult in good health. The source was peripheral blood, collected on day 0 of AZD1222 vaccination. This rearrangement joins TRBV10-3 to TRBJ2-1; 10 bases match TRBD2. The CDR3 region has the DNA TGTGCCATCAGTGAAGCTAGCGGGAGAAATGAGCAGTTCTTC. Protein sequence: CAISEASGRNEQFF.